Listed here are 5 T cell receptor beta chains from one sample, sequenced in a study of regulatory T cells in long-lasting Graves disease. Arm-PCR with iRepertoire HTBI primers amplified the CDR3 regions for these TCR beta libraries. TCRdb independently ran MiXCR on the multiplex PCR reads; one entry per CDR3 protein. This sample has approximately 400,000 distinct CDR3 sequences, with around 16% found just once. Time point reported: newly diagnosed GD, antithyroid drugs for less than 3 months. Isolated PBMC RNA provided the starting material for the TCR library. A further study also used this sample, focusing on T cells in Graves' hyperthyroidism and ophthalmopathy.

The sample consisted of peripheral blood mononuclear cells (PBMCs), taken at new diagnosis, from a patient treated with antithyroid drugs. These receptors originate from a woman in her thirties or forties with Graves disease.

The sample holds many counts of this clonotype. This CDR3 reads CSANPGWTSADTQYF. CDR3 coding DNA: TGCAGTGCTAATCCCGGATGGACTTCGGCAGATACGCAGTATTTT. This chain connects TRBV20-1 to TRBJ2-3; perhaps TRBD2 as D (5 bases). V lost 4 bases, J lost 4 bases, and 18 bases lay in between. Germline loops: CDR1 DFQATT, CDR2 SNEGSKA (reference sequence). The CDR3 sequence is 15 residues long.

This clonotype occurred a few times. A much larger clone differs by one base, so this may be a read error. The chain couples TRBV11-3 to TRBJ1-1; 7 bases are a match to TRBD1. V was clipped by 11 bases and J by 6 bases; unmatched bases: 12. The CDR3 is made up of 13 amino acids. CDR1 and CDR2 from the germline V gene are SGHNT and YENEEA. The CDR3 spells CAGTPTGKAEAFF. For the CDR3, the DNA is TGTGCCGGCACCCCGACAGGGAAGGCTGAAGCTTTCTTT.

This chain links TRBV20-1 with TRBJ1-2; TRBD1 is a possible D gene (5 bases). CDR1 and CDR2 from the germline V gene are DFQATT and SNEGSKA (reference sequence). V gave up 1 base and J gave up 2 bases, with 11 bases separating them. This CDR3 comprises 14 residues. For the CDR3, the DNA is TGCAGTGCTAGAGGGGGCGGGGAGAACTATGGCTACACCTTC. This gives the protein CSARGGGENYGYTF.

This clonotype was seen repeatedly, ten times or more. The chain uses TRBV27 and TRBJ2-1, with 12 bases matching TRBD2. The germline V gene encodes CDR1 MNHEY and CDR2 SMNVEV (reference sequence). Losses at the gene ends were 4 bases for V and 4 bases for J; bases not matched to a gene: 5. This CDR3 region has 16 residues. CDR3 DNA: TGTGCCAGCAGTTCCCTAGCGGGAGGGATTTACAATGAGCAGTTCTTC. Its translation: CASSSLAGGIYNEQFF.

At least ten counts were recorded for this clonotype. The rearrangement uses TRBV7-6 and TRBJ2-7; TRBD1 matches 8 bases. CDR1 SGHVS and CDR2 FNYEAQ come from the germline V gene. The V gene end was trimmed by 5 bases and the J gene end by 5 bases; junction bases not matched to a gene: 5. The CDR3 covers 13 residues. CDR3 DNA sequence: TGTGCCAGCAGCCCGACAGGGGTAAACGAGCAGTACTTC. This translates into CASSPTGVNEQYF.